This T cell receptor (beta chain) was obtained from a study of T cells in Graves' hyperthyroidism and ophthalmopathy. Study results and limitations: Most expanded thyroid clonotypes above 0.001 recurred in blood.

V was trimmed by 0 bases and J by 8 bases, leaving 20 bases between them. The CDR3 spans 17 residues. Germline CDR1 and CDR2: MNHNS and SASEGT. With regard to this clonotype: Antigen specificity is unknown.

Authors of the study amplified TCR beta CDR3 regions from RNA transcripts. HTBI primers were employed in a first-round RT-PCR of the TCR CDR3. TCRdb independently ran MiXCR on the multiplex PCR reads; one entry per CDR3 protein. Among nearly 600,000 distinct CDR3 sequences listed, about 15% were seen once. Lactation, pregnancy, other autoimmune disease or uncontrolled infection excluded patients. Diagnoses were established using clinical symptoms, serum thyroxine and TRAb, thyroid ultrasound and orbital computed tomography. It was 8 to 10 ml of fresh peripheral blood that supplied the PBMCs. Sequenced input: blood. This TCR derives from a woman younger than 45 with Graves' hyperthyroidism that later progressed to Graves' ophthalmopathy. The V and J genes are TRBV6-1 and TRBJ2-1; D is perhaps TRBD1 (6 bases). The CDR3 region has the DNA TGTGCCAGCAGTGAAGCACCGACAGGCCGAACACAGCATGAGCAGTTCTTC. Translation: CASSEAPTGRTQHEQFF.